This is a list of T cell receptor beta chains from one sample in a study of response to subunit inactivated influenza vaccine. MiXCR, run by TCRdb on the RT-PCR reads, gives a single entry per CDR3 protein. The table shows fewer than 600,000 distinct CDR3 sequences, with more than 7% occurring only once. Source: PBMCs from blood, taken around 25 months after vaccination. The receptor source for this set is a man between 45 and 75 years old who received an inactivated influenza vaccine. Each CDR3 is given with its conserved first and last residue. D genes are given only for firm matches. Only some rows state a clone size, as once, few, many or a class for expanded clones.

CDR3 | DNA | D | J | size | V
CAISDPILGGLATNEKLFF | TGTGCCATCAGTGACCCTATCTTGGGGGGGCTGGCAACTAATGAAAAACTGTTTTTT | - | TRBJ1-4 | few | TRBV10-3
CASSPGQPVVTTEAFF | TGTGCCAGCTCACCGGGACAGCCGGTGGTAACCACTGAAGCTTTCTTT | TRBD1 | TRBJ1-1 | few | TRBV18
CASSQDGGERYGYTF | TGTGCCAGCAGCCAAGATGGAGGGGAACGCTATGGCTACACCTTC | - | TRBJ1-2 | few | TRBV4-2
CASSTGTSGGAGIDTQYF | TGTGCCAGCAGCACGGGGACTAGCGGGGGCGCGGGTATAGATACGCAGTATTTT | TRBD2 | TRBJ2-3 | - | TRBV11-3
CASSLYAPGQGYGYTF | TGTGCCAGCAGTTTATATGCACCGGGACAGGGCTATGGCTACACCTTC | TRBD1 | TRBJ1-2 | many | TRBV27
CASNPEPPNTGELFF | TGCGCCAGCAACCCCGAACCTCCGAACACCGGGGAGCTGTTTTTT | - | TRBJ2-2 | - | TRBV5-1
CAISELTAEQFF | TGTGCCATCAGTGAGCTAACGGCTGAGCAGTTCTTC | - | TRBJ2-1 | - | TRBV10-3
CASSLAARQGNEKLFF | TGTGCCAGCAGCTTAGCAGCTCGGCAGGGGAATGAAAAACTGTTTTTT | - | TRBJ1-4 | - | TRBV7-2
CAISGRGMNTEAFF | TGTGCCATCAGTGGGCGAGGGATGAACACTGAAGCTTTCTTT | - | TRBJ1-1 | many | TRBV10-3
CASSRRGGDNEQFF | TGTGCCAGCAGCCGGCGAGGCGGGGACAATGAGCAGTTCTTC | - | TRBJ2-1 | many | TRBV4-2
CASSSNSYEQYF | TGCGCCAGCAGCTCGAACTCCTACGAGCAGTACTTC | - | TRBJ2-7 | many | TRBV5-1
CAISQEQGYEQFF | TGTGCCATCAGCCAGGAACAGGGGTATGAGCAGTTCTTC | TRBD1 | TRBJ2-1 | few | TRBV10-3
CSVGIGGAAEAFF | TGCAGCGTTGGTATCGGTGGGGCCGCCGAAGCTTTCTTT | - | TRBJ1-1 | - | TRBV29-1
CASSPRGQQNTEAFF | TGCGCCAGCAGCCCGAGGGGTCAGCAGAACACTGAAGCTTTCTTT | - | TRBJ1-1 | - | TRBV5-1
CASSYRAGMNTEAFF | TGTGCCAGCAGCTACAGGGCAGGGATGAACACTGAAGCTTTCTTT | - | TRBJ1-1 | many | TRBV13
CSAPGTGGGKTF | TGCAGTGCCCCCGGGACAGGGGGCGGAAAAACCTTC | TRBD1 | TRBJ1-2 | few | TRBV20-1
CASSVDRGTYEQYF | TGTGCCAGCAGCGTTGACAGGGGAACCTACGAGCAGTACTTC | TRBD1 | TRBJ2-7 | many | TRBV7-2
CASRQVRTVGSDTQYF | TGTGCCAGCAGGCAGGTGCGGACAGTAGGATCGGATACGCAGTATTTT | - | TRBJ2-3 | few | TRBV12-3/TRBV12-4
CSVDVSEQFF | TGCAGCGTTGATGTTAGTGAGCAGTTCTTC | - | TRBJ2-1 | - | TRBV29-1
CASSDQYSNQPQHF | TGCGCCAGCAGTGATCAGTATAGCAATCAGCCCCAGCATTTT | - | TRBJ1-5 | many | TRBV10-2
CASSSIWGAGYNEQFF | TGTGCCAGCAGTTCCATTTGGGGAGCAGGATACAATGAGCAGTTCTTC | - | TRBJ2-1 | many | TRBV12-3/TRBV12-4
CASSSPGLAGQYEQYF | TGTGCCAGCAGCTCACCGGGACTAGCGGGACAATACGAGCAGTACTTC | TRBD2 | TRBJ2-7 | many | TRBV7-9
CASSYQHLALYGYTF | TGTGCCAGCAGTTACCAACATTTAGCCCTCTATGGCTACACCTTC | - | TRBJ1-2 | many | TRBV6-5
CASSYPPQQETQYF | TGTGCCAGCAGTTACCCCCCCCAGCAGGAGACCCAGTACTTC | - | TRBJ2-5 | many | TRBV6-2/TRBV6-3
CSPRDPQRGGGETQYF | TGCAGTCCTAGAGATCCCCAGCGGGGGGGCGGTGAGACCCAGTACTTC | TRBD2 | TRBJ2-5 | - | TRBV20-1
CASSQDLRQGSYEQYF | TGCGCCAGCAGCCAAGATTTACGGCAGGGAAGCTACGAGCAGTACTTC | - | TRBJ2-7 | few | TRBV4-3
CSVDGVFFSYNEQFF | TGCAGCGTTGATGGCGTATTTTTCTCCTACAATGAGCAGTTCTTC | - | TRBJ2-1 | - | TRBV29-1
CATSRGDSSYEQYF | TGTGCCACCAGCAGAGGAGACAGCTCCTACGAGCAGTACTTC | - | TRBJ2-7 | few | TRBV15
CASSEREWYNEQFF | TGTGCCAGCAGCGAGCGGGAATGGTACAATGAGCAGTTCTTC | TRBD2 | TRBJ2-1 | - | TRBV6-2/TRBV6-3
CASSKRGLWQETQYF | TGTGCCAGCAGCAAACGGGGGTTATGGCAAGAGACCCAGTACTTC | - | TRBJ2-5 | - | TRBV9
CASSFAQGAGGELFF | TGCGCCAGCAGCTTCGCGCAGGGGGCTGGCGGGGAGCTGTTTTTT | TRBD1 | TRBJ2-2 | few | TRBV5-1
CASSLVTGALQETQYF | TGCGCCAGCAGCTTAGTAACAGGGGCGCTCCAAGAGACCCAGTACTTC | TRBD1 | TRBJ2-5 | many | TRBV5-1
CASSLDQAEQFF | TGTGCCAGCAGCCTAGATCAAGCCGAGCAGTTCTTC | - | TRBJ2-1 | - | TRBV7-2
CSARDLGLVPDTQYF | TGCAGTGCTAGGGATCTCGGACTAGTCCCAGATACGCAGTATTTT | TRBD2 | TRBJ2-3 | few | TRBV20-1
CSARDGGVATNEKLFF | TGCAGTGCTAGAGATGGTGGGGTTGCAACTAATGAAAAACTGTTTTTT | - | TRBJ1-4 | - | TRBV20-1
CAISEFQGAHTEAFF | TGTGCCATCAGTGAGTTTCAGGGGGCTCACACTGAAGCTTTCTTT | TRBD1 | TRBJ1-1 | - | TRBV10-3
CASSYSGREVRNEQFF | TGTGCCAGCAGTTACTCAGGGCGGGAGGTCCGCAATGAGCAGTTCTTC | TRBD2 | TRBJ2-1 | few | TRBV6-2/TRBV6-3
CASSLVSGSYGYTF | TGTGCCAGCAGCTTGGTTTCCGGGTCCTATGGCTACACCTTC | - | TRBJ1-2 | many | TRBV5-6
CASSLDPKGNEQYF | TGCGCCAGCAGCTTGGACCCTAAGGGGAACGAGCAGTACTTC | - | TRBJ2-7 | - | TRBV5-1
CAWSLPTLRDRERNEQFF | TGTGCCTGGAGTTTACCAACTCTCCGGGACAGGGAACGCAATGAGCAGTTCTTC | TRBD1 | TRBJ2-1 | few | TRBV30
CASSPWVTSGAYEQYF | TGTGCCAGCAGCCCCTGGGTAACTAGCGGGGCTTACGAGCAGTACTTC | TRBD2 | TRBJ2-7 | many | TRBV6-1
CASSAGPLAGVLNEQFF | TGTGCCAGCAGCGCGGGGCCACTAGCGGGAGTTTTAAATGAGCAGTTCTTC | TRBD2 | TRBJ2-1 | few | TRBV5-6
CASSQTASNTGELFF | TGCGCCAGCAGCCAGACAGCCTCGAACACCGGGGAGCTGTTTTTT | - | TRBJ2-2 | - | TRBV5-1
CASSPLVRQVEGNEQFF | TGTGCCAGCAGCCCCCTTGTCAGACAGGTCGAGGGCAATGAGCAGTTCTTC | - | TRBJ2-1 | many | TRBV5-6
CSASDLFGQGTTEAFF | TGCAGTGCTAGTGATCTTTTTGGACAGGGGACCACTGAAGCTTTCTTT | TRBD1 | TRBJ1-1 | - | TRBV20-1
CASSPDPGLAGETDTQYF | TGCGCCAGCAGCCCCGACCCGGGACTAGCGGGAGAGACAGATACGCAGTATTTT | TRBD2 | TRBJ2-3 | - | TRBV4-1
CASTRDGREKLFF | TGTGCCAGCACCCGGGACGGAAGGGAAAAACTGTTTTTT | - | TRBJ1-4 | - | TRBV11-2
CASSEDLGDQPQHF | TGTGCCAGCAGTGAAGACTTAGGGGATCAGCCCCAGCATTTT | - | TRBJ1-5 | - | TRBV6-1
CASSPVGDEAFF | TGTGCCAGCTCACCGGTAGGGGATGAAGCTTTCTTT | - | TRBJ1-1 | once | TRBV18
CASSERGQGSETQYF | TGTGCCAGCAGTGAACGGGGACAGGGAAGTGAGACCCAGTACTTC | TRBD1 | TRBJ2-5 | few | TRBV2
CASSLGWSDVSYTEAFF | TGCGCCAGCAGCTTGGGCTGGAGTGATGTTTCGTACACTGAAGCTTTCTTT | - | TRBJ1-1 | many | TRBV5-1
CSASPNTGELFF | TGCAGTGCTAGTCCGAACACCGGGGAGCTGTTTTTT | - | TRBJ2-2 | few | TRBV20-1
CSARDHTRTGYGYTF | TGCAGTGCTAGAGATCACACACGGACGGGCTATGGCTACACCTTC | - | TRBJ1-2 | few | TRBV20-1
CASSPTPSGGSNEQFF | TGCGCCAGCAGCCCGACCCCTAGCGGGGGTTCCAATGAGCAGTTCTTC | TRBD2 | TRBJ2-1 | - | TRBV5-1
CASSPGLAGRYNEQFF | TGCGCCAGCAGCCCGGGACTAGCGGGCAGATACAATGAGCAGTTCTTC | TRBD2 | TRBJ2-1 | many | TRBV5-1
CATSDGRTGSDEQYF | TGTGCCACCAGTGACGGGAGGACAGGTTCCGACGAGCAGTACTTC | - | TRBJ2-7 | once | TRBV24-1
CASRSHPRAGGPQQSGDTQYF | TGTGCCAGCAGATCCCACCCCCGAGCGGGAGGGCCCCAACAGTCCGGAGATACGCAGTATTTT | TRBD2 | TRBJ2-3 | few | TRBV11-1
CSARRVGNEQFF | TGCAGTGCTAGACGAGTAGGGAATGAGCAGTTCTTC | - | TRBJ2-1 | few | TRBV20-1